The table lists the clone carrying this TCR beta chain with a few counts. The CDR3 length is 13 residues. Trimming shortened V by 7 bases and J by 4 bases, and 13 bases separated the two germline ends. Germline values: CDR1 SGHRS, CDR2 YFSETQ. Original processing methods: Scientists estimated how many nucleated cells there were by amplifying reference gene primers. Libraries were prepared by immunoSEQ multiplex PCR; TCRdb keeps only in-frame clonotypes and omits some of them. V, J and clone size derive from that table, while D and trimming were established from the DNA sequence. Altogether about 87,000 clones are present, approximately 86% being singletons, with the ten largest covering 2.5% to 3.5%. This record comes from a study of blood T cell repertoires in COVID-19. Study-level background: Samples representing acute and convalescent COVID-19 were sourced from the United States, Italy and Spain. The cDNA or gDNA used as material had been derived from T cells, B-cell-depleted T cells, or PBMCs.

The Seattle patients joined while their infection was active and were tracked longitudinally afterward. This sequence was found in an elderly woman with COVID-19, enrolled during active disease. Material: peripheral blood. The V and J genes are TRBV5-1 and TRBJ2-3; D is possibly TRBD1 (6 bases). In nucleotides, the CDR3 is TGCGCCAGCTCGAGTGGGGGCGCAGATACGCAGTATTTT. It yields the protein CASSSGGADTQYF.